What follows are 10 T cell receptor beta chains derived from one specimen sequenced in a study of OX40 agonist ivuxolimab in advanced cancers. Assay used: immunoSEQ multiplex PCR; TCRdb lists only in-frame clones, some missing. Of 50,000 to 65,000 clones in the sample, about 87% were seen once. Material: CD4+ or CD8+ T cells sorted from blood, obtained in a trial of the OX40 agonist ivuxolimab. Source of these receptors: an adult with an advanced solid tumor such as melanoma, head and neck, liver or kidney cancer.

The CDR3 DNA is TGTGCCAGCAGTTACAGGCTTGTCACTGAAGCTTTCTTT. Its protein is CASSYRLVTEAFF. The rearrangement joins TRBV6-5 to TRBJ1-1; D unclear. Germline CDR1 MNHEY, CDR2 SVGAGI. Deletions cut 2 bases from V and 4 bases from J, with 8 bases between. The CDR3 is 13 residues long.

The chain recombines TRBV11-2 with TRBJ2-7, with D perhaps given as TRBD1 or TRBD2 (5 bases each). The CDR3 sequence is 15 residues long. The germline V and J ends were trimmed by 1 base and 2 bases, with 12 bases remaining between them. Germline CDR1 and CDR2: SGHAT and FQNNGV. This chain's CDR3 is CASSLGGAGPYEQYF. CDR3 nucleotides: TGTGCCAGCAGCTTAGGAGGGGCTGGTCCCTACGAGCAGTACTTC.

The chain joins TRBV9 to TRBJ2-2, with D possibly matching TRBD1 (6 bases). The V and J ends lost 2 bases and 0 bases respectively, with 11 bases between them. Germline V gene lookup returns CDR1 SGDLS and CDR2 YYNGEE. This CDR3 spans 16 amino acids. CDR3 in amino acids: CASSVRDNSNTGELFF. In DNA form, the CDR3 reads TGTGCCAGCAGCGTCCGGGACAACTCGAACACCGGGGAGCTGTTTTTT.

This rearrangement joins TRBV27 to TRBJ2-7; D might be TRBD1 or TRBD2, each matching 5 bases. The V gene lost 4 bases and the J gene lost 2 bases, with 18 bases spanning the gap. The germline V gene encodes CDR1 MNHEY and CDR2 SMNVEV (reference sequence). The CDR3 totals 16 residues. CDR3 in DNA: TGTGCCAGCAGTTCCCCGGGACGCCCGCCCCCCTACGAGCAGTACTTC. The encoded protein is CASSSPGRPPPYEQYF.

V usage is TRBV18 and J usage is TRBJ2-7; TRBD2 matches 7 bases. After removal of 2 bases from V and 3 bases from J, the junction contained 16 bases not matched to a gene. In germline, CDR1 is KGHSH, CDR2 LQKENI. The CDR3 has 18 residues. CDR3 nucleotide sequence: TGTGCCAGCTCACCATCGGGATTGATTGGGACGGGAGGCTACGAGCAGTACTTC. As protein: CASSPSGLIGTGGYEQYF.

V is TRBV29-1 and J is TRBJ2-5; D might be TRBD1 or TRBD2, each matching 6 bases. Deletions cut 7 bases from V and 3 bases from J, with 15 bases between. The CDR3 runs to 13 residues. Germline V gives CDR1 SQVTM, CDR2 ANQGSEA. CDR3: CSAEGGGEETQYF. The CDR3 DNA reads TGCAGCGCAGAGGGGGGCGGTGAAGAGACCCAGTACTTC. The variable domain in full, with the rest retrieved from reference TRBV29-1 and TRBJ2-5, is SAVISQKPSRDICQRGTSLTIQCQVDSQVTMMFWYRQQPGQSLTLIATANQGSEATYESGFVIDKFPISRPNLTFSTLTVSNMSPEDSSIYLCSAEGGGEETQYFGPGTRLLVL.

The chain combines TRBV10-1 with TRBJ1-3; 8 bases match TRBD1. This CDR3 spans 16 amino acids. V was pared by 9 bases and J by 0 bases, with 10 bases of the junction left unmatched. Germline lookup yields CDR1 WNHNN and CDR2 SYGVQD (reference sequence). CDR3 bases: TGCGCCAGGGGGGTGGGACAGGCCCCCTCTGGAAACACCATATATTTT. Residues: CARGVGQAPSGNTIYF.

The chain carries TRBV5-1 and TRBJ1-1; D unresolved. Germline V gives CDR1 SGHRS, CDR2 YFSETQ. Trimming removed 0 bases at V and 1 base at J, with 7 bases between. This CDR3 comprises 14 residues. This chain's CDR3 is CASSLVGQNTEAFF. The CDR3 DNA reads as TGCGCCAGCAGCTTGGTGGGCCAGAACACTGAAGCTTTCTTT.

The rearrangement links TRBV28 to TRBJ1-2; 7 bases agree with TRBD1. Germline lookup yields CDR1 MDHEN and CDR2 SYDVKM. J was trimmed by 4 bases and V by 5 bases; bases with no gene match: 4. The CDR3 consists of 13 residues. The CDR3: CASSGDSPYGYTF. The CDR3 DNA is TGTGCCAGCAGTGGGGACAGTCCCTATGGCTACACCTTC.

In its sample, this clone was seen once. The rearrangement links TRBV4-1 to TRBJ2-7; 7 positions match TRBD1. Germline values: CDR1 MGHRA, CDR2 YSYEKL. The CDR3 has 14 amino acids. V dropped 4 bases and J dropped 5; count of bases not matched to a gene: 8. CDR3 residues: CASSLVQGTDEQYF. In DNA form, the CDR3 reads TGCGCCAGCAGCCTTGTACAGGGGACAGACGAGCAGTACTTC.